This T cell receptor (beta chain) is drawn from a study of shared clonotypes between healthy human individuals. Produced via immunoSEQ multiplex PCR; TCRdb's table is partial and in-frame only. The sample holds 1,400,000 or so clones, about 98.5% seen once. The CDR3 is made up of 14 amino acids. Germline CDR1 and CDR2: SGHRS and YFSETQ. Trimming shortened V by 2 bases and J by 2 bases, and 10 bases separated the two germline ends. Material for sequencing was naive CD4+ T cells sorted from blood. Subset given: CD45RA+ positively selected. The rearrangement links TRBV5-1 to TRBJ2-5; unclear D gene. The source is a young man in good health. As DNA, the CDR3 is TGCGCCAGCAGCTTCGGTCCCAGACAAGAGACCCAGTACTTC. Amino acids: CASSFGPRQETQYF.